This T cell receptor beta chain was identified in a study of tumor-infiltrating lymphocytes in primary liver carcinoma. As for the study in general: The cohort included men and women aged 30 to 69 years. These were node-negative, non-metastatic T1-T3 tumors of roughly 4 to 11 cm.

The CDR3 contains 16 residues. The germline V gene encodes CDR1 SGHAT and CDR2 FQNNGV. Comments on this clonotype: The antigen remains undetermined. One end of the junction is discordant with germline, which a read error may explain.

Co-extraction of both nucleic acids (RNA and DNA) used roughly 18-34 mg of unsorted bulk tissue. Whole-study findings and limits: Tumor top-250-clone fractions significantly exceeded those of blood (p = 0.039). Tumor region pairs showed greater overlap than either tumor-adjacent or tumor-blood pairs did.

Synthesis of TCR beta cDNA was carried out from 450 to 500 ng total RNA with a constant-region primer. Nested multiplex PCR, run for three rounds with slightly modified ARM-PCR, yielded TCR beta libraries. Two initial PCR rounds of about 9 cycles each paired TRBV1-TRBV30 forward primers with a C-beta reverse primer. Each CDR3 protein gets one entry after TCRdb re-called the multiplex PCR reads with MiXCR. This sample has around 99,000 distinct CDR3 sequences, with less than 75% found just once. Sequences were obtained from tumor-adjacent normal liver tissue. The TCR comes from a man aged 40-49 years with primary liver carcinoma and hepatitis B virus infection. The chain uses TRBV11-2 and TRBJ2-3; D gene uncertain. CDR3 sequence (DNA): TGTGCTAGCAGCCCCCCGACTGGCGGCAACACAGATACGCAGTATTTT. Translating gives CASSPPTGGNTDTQYF.